The 30 T cell receptor beta chains below were found in one sample sequenced in a study of shared clonotypes between healthy human individuals. Measured with immunoSEQ multiplex PCR; TCRdb has only the in-frame clones, and not every one. This table has roughly 660,000 clones, less than 95% appearing once. Specimen: memory CD8+ T cells from PBMCs. Documented subset: CD45RO+ cells pooled with CCR7-negative TemRA cells. All receptors come from a man in his late teens or twenties in good health. Some clones in this sample may be carry-over from other donors' samples.

The chain links TRBV7-6 to TRBJ1-2; possibly TRBD1 for D (5 bases). V gave up 1 base and J gave up 8 bases, with 14 bases separating them. The length of the CDR3 is 14 residues. CDR1 SGHVS and CDR2 FNYEAQ come from the germline V gene. The CDR3 nucleotides are TGTGCCAGCAGCTTAGGGGAGGGGACGAGGGGCTACACCTTC. Translated, it gives CASSLGEGTRGYTF.

DNA of the CDR3: TGTGCCAGTAGTATATTCTTTACGGGACTAGCGGGAGGAGGTGGGCCTAAAGAGACCCAGTACTTC. Translated: CASSIFFTGLAGGGGPKETQYF. The V call is TRBV19, the J call TRBJ2-5; 15 bases map to TRBD2. Germline CDR1 reads LNHDA; CDR2 reads SQIVND (reference sequence). This CDR3 comprises 22 residues. V shed 2 bases, J shed 3 bases, and the junction held 19 bases outside the gene matches.

CDR3 in amino acids: CASRTRRYDNEQFF. Written as DNA, the CDR3 is TGTGCCAGCAGAACCAGGAGATACGACAATGAGCAGTTCTTC. V gene TRBV7-6 combines with J gene TRBJ2-1, with D unresolved. The length of the CDR3 is 14 residues. Germline-derived CDR1 and CDR2 are SGHVS and FNYEAQ. The ends were cut back, 6 bases at V and 5 bases at J, with 14 bases in the middle.

The rearrangement joins TRBV4-2 to TRBJ2-5; D is perhaps TRBD2 (6 bases). The CDR3 runs to 18 residues. The V gene's germline CDR1 is LGHNA and CDR2 YNFKEQ. Trimming took 3 bases from V and 0 from J, leaving 20 bases between them. CDR3 sequence: CASSHPRRDGGNQETQYF. CDR3 DNA: TGTGCCAGCAGCCATCCCCGGAGGGACGGGGGAAACCAAGAGACCCAGTACTTC.

The chain links TRBV27 to TRBJ2-3; TRBD1 might be the D (5 bases). CDR3 size: 13 residues. Trimming removed 2 bases at V and 4 bases at J, with 7 bases between. Germline V gene data show CDR1 as MNHEY and CDR2 as SMNVEV (reference sequence). The CDR3 DNA sequence: TGTGCCAGCAGTTTACTCAGGGCAGATACGCAGTATTTT. It yields the protein CASSLLRADTQYF.

The CDR3 DNA is TGTGCCAGTAGCGGGAATACCTACGAGCAGTACTTC. Translating it yields CASSGNTYEQYF. J is TRBJ2-7 and V is TRBV19, with a weak D call TRBD2 (5 bases). V was pared by 6 bases and J by 2 bases, with 8 bases between. This CDR3 comprises 12 residues. From germline, CDR1 is LNHDA and CDR2 SQIVND (reference sequence).

The chain joins TRBV14 to TRBJ2-1, with D perhaps assigned TRBD1 or TRBD2 (5 bases each). The length of the CDR3 is 17 residues. The V and J ends lost 4 bases and 6 bases respectively, with 22 bases between them. Germline V CDR1 and CDR2: SGHDN, FVKESK. This CDR3 reads CASSPGSRLAFLNEQFF. The CDR3 DNA reads TGTGCCAGCAGCCCAGGGAGCCGGCTAGCTTTTCTCAATGAGCAGTTCTTC.

V is TRBV15 and J is TRBJ2-7, with 11 bases matching TRBD1. This CDR3 is built from 14 residues. The V gene's germline CDR1 is LNHNV and CDR2 YYDKDF (reference sequence). Germline trimming cut 5 bases from V and 2 bases from J; bases unmatched to any gene: 2. The CDR3 loop reads CATSEDRGPYEQYF. The CDR3 region has the DNA TGTGCCACCAGCGAGGACAGGGGGCCCTACGAGCAGTACTTC.

V usage is TRBV27 and J usage is TRBJ2-7; 7 positions match TRBD1. Trimming cost V 4 bases and J 6 bases; bases outside gene matches: 9. CDR3 length equals 14 residues. Germline CDR1 and CDR2: MNHEY and SMNVEV (reference sequence). The CDR3 DNA follows: TGTGCCAGCAGTTCAAGACAGGGTGTTGCCGAGCAGTACTTC. It specifies CASSSRQGVAEQYF.

The chain has TRBV14 and TRBJ2-7; TRBD2 agrees at 8 bases. Germline CDR1 and CDR2: SGHDN and FVKESK. The CDR3 length is 15 residues. With V trimmed by 3 bases and J by 2 bases, 6 bases remained unmatched. The CDR3 is CASSHDSGTPYEQYF. The CDR3 region has the DNA TGTGCCAGCAGCCACGATAGCGGGACACCCTACGAGCAGTACTTC.

The J gene is TRBJ2-1, the V gene TRBV7-9; D might be TRBD2 (5 bases). The length of the CDR3 is 15 residues. The V end was cut by 1 base, the J end by 4 bases, with 11 bases between. Per germline, CDR1 SEHNR and CDR2 FQNEAQ (reference sequence). CDR3 loop: CASSLVERSYNEQFF. CDR3 coding DNA: TGTGCCAGCAGCTTAGTAGAGCGGTCTTACAATGAGCAGTTCTTC.

This sequence joins TRBV5-1 and TRBJ2-7; TRBD1 agrees at 7 bases. The trim removed 6 bases at V and 1 base at J, leaving 7 bases unmatched. This CDR3 has 14 amino acids. Germline V gene lookup returns CDR1 SGHRS and CDR2 YFSETQ. For the CDR3, the DNA is TGCGCCAGCAAATCTCGGGACAGATCCTACGAGCAGTACTTC. Amino acid sequence: CASKSRDRSYEQYF.

Of note for this clone: A much larger clone is a single base away; this may be a read error. Other DNA sequences from this sample encode an identical CDR3 as well. This sequence joins TRBV2 and TRBJ2-4; D perhaps matches TRBD2 (5 bases). The CDR3 runs 17 residues. Per germline, CDR1 SNHLY and CDR2 FYNNEI. Here the CDR3 DNA reads TGTGCTAGCATCCCGAGCTGGGAGAGGAGTGTCGAAAACATTCAGTACTTC. It yields the protein CASIPSWERSVENIQYF.

This clone has just one count. The rearrangement uses TRBV4-1 and TRBJ2-2, with D uncertain. CDR1 MGHRA and CDR2 YSYEKL come from the germline V gene. With 0 bases removed from V and 6 bases from J, the gap between germline ends came to 14 bases. The CDR3 is made up of 16 amino acids. In nucleotides, the CDR3 is TGCGCCAGCAGCCAAGATAGGTCGGAAGTCGCCGGGGAGCTGTTTTTT. This translates into CASSQDRSEVAGELFF.

V usage is TRBV5-5 and J usage is TRBJ2-7, with a tentative D call TRBD1 (5 bases). This CDR3 has 12 amino acids. Trimming left V 4 bases short and J 3 bases short, with 8 bases between. Germline V gene sequence: CDR1 SGHKS, CDR2 YYEKEE (reference sequence). DNA for the CDR3: TGTGCCAGCAGCCCTCAGGGCTACGAGCAGTACTTC. Translation: CASSPQGYEQYF. Filled out from reference TRBV5-5 and TRBJ2-7, the complete variable domain reads DAGVTQSPTHLIKTRGQQVTLRCSPISGHKSVSWYQQVLGQGPQFIFQYYEKEERGRGNFPDRFSARQFPNYSSELNVNALLLGDSALYLCASSPQGYEQYFGPGTRLTVT.

J is TRBJ2-7 and V is TRBV7-9, with D hard to call. Trimming removed 3 bases from V and 0 bases from J, with 6 bases in between. The CDR3 sequence is 13 residues long. The V gene's germline CDR1 is SEHNR and CDR2 FQNEAQ (reference sequence). The CDR3 DNA reads as TGTGCCAGCAGCTTCCCGAGCTCCTACGAGCAGTACTTC. Residues: CASSFPSSYEQYF. The variable domain in full, with the rest retrieved from reference TRBV7-9 and TRBJ2-7, is DTGVSQNPRHKITKRGQNVTFRCDPISEHNRLYWYRQTLGQGPEFLTYFQNEAQLEKSRLLSDRFSAERPKGSFSTLEIQRTEQGDSAMYLCASSFPSSYEQYFGPGTRLTVT.

With regard to this clone: This may come from a read error, since a much larger clone is one base off. V and J are TRBV14 and TRBJ2-7; TRBD2 agrees at 12 bases. The CDR3 consists of 15 residues. Germline CDR1 is SGHDN and CDR2 is FVKESK. V gave up 1 base and J gave up 3 bases; unmatched junction bases: 1. CDR3 amino acids: CASSQGTSGIYEQYF. The CDR3 DNA sequence: TGTGCCAGCAGCCAAGGGACTAGCGGGATCTACGAGCAGTACTTC.

This sequence joins TRBV7-9 and TRBJ2-7, with TRBD1 as a possible D gene (6 bases). Per the germline V gene, CDR1 is SEHNR and CDR2 is FQNEAQ (reference sequence). The CDR3 loop spans 14 amino acids. V lost 8 bases, J lost 4 bases, and 18 bases lay in between. CDR3 DNA: TGTGCCAGCGGGGGCGGACAGCCGGCTTACGAGCAGTACTTC. The encoded protein is CASGGGQPAYEQYF.

The chain employs TRBV27 and TRBJ2-3; the D gene is possibly TRBD2 (6 bases). V gave up 5 bases and J gave up 4 bases, with 13 bases separating them. The CDR3 length is 14 residues. Germline V lookup: CDR1 MNHEY, CDR2 SMNVEV (reference sequence). CDR3 DNA sequence: TGTGCCAGCAGTCTCCGACTAGGCGCAGATACGCAGTATTTT. It specifies CASSLRLGADTQYF.

The chain recombines TRBV27 with TRBJ1-5; 11 nucleotides agree with TRBD1. The CDR3 runs 18 residues. Trimming at V came to 5 bases and at J to 1 base, leaving 10 bases not matched to a gene. Looked up from germline, CDR1 is MNHEY and CDR2 is SMNVEV (reference sequence). The CDR3 loop reads CASSAGTGGARSNQPQHF. Here the CDR3 DNA reads TGTGCCAGCAGTGCCGGGACAGGGGGTGCAAGGAGCAATCAGCCCCAGCATTTT.

The chain has TRBV7-2 and TRBJ1-2; 7 positions agree with TRBD1. V was clipped by 6 bases and J by 8 bases; unmatched bases: 6. The CDR3 spans 12 residues. Per germline, CDR1 SGHTA and CDR2 FQGNSA. For the CDR3, the DNA is TGTGCCAGCAGAGGACAGGCCCTAGGCTACACCTTC. Its translation: CASRGQALGYTF.

The chain combines TRBV4-1 with TRBJ1-1; tentatively, D is TRBD1 (5 bases). V shed 1 base and J shed 0 bases, with 12 bases lying between them. The CDR3 sequence is 16 residues long. In germline, CDR1 is MGHRA, CDR2 YSYEKL. In nucleotides, the CDR3 is TGCGCCAGCAGCCAAGTTTTCGGGGCCATGAACACTGAAGCTTTCTTT. Translated, it gives CASSQVFGAMNTEAFF.

The V gene is TRBV19, the J gene TRBJ1-2, with D tentatively TRBD1 (6 bases). Germline lookup yields CDR1 LNHDA and CDR2 SQIVND (reference sequence). Between the trimmed V and J ends, which lost 7 bases and 4 bases, there was a span of 10 bases. The CDR3 extends over 12 amino acids. The CDR3 protein is CASIGGLYGYTF. The CDR3 DNA sequence: TGTGCCAGTATTGGGGGGCTCTATGGCTACACCTTC.

This chain links TRBV7-9 with TRBJ1-2; maybe TRBD1 (6 bases). This CDR3 contains 15 residues. Germline V lookup: CDR1 SEHNR, CDR2 FQNEAQ (reference sequence). V gave up 8 bases and J gave up 3 bases, with 19 bases separating them. Here the CDR3 reads CASGHKEGGDYGYTF. CDR3 sequence (DNA): TGTGCCAGCGGTCATAAAGAAGGGGGAGACTATGGCTACACCTTC. The full variable domain, in which reference TRBV7-9 and TRBJ1-2 provide the parts outside the CDR3, is DTGVSQNPRHKITKRGQNVTFRCDPISEHNRLYWYRQTLGQGPEFLTYFQNEAQLEKSRLLSDRFSAERPKGSFSTLEIQRTEQGDSAMYLCASGHKEGGDYGYTFGSGTRLTVV.

This rearrangement joins TRBV5-1 to TRBJ1-2; D remains unclear. Germline CDR1 is SGHRS and CDR2 is YFSETQ. V was pared by 4 bases and J by 2 bases, with 9 bases between. CDR3 length: 13 residues. The chain's CDR3 is CASSPTENYGYTF. Written as DNA, the CDR3 is TGCGCCAGCAGCCCAACGGAGAACTATGGCTACACCTTC.

The sample holds a few counts of this clone. The chain employs TRBV9 and TRBJ1-4, with 7 bases fitting TRBD1. The CDR3 covers 15 residues. With 3 bases clipped from V and 3 bases from J, the junction kept 5 bases outside the gene matches. Germline CDR1 reads SGDLS; CDR2 reads YYNGEE. For the CDR3, the DNA is TGTGCCAGCAGCGGAGGGACAGCCCCTAATGAAAAACTGTTTTTT. Its protein is CASSGGTAPNEKLFF.

Only a few counts were recorded for this clone. The J gene is TRBJ2-7, the V gene TRBV28; TRBD2 is a possible D gene (6 bases). Looked up from germline, CDR1 is MDHEN and CDR2 is SYDVKM. This CDR3 has 14 amino acids. Trimming took 4 bases from V and 0 from J, leaving 10 bases between them. The CDR3 spells CASSWIADSYEQYF. The CDR3 region has the DNA TGTGCCAGCAGTTGGATAGCGGACTCCTACGAGCAGTACTTC.

The chain joins TRBV5-4 to TRBJ2-7; 9 bases line up with TRBD1. Losses at the gene ends were 4 bases for V and 2 bases for J; bases not matched to a gene: 13. Germline assignment: CDR1 SGHNT and CDR2 YYREEE (reference sequence). The CDR3 is 17 residues long. CDR3 in amino acids: CASSQGAGGTGPYEQYF. CDR3 in DNA: TGTGCCAGCAGCCAGGGGGCCGGGGGGACAGGGCCCTACGAGCAGTACTTC.

The chain recombines TRBV28 with TRBJ2-3; 10 bases fit TRBD2. CDR1 and CDR2 from the germline V gene are MDHEN and SYDVKM. V was clipped by 2 bases and J by 0 bases; unmatched bases: 5. The CDR3 has 17 residues. CDR3 region: CASSLGTSVDSTDTQYF. The DNA of the CDR3 is TGTGCCAGCAGTTTAGGGACTAGCGTTGATAGCACAGATACGCAGTATTTT.

The chain employs TRBV28 and TRBJ2-7; D call uncertain. The ends were cut back, 5 bases at V and 3 bases at J, with 8 bases in the middle. Germline V lookup: CDR1 MDHEN, CDR2 SYDVKM. The CDR3 has 12 amino acids. CDR3 sequence reads: CASSVGLYEQYF. Written as DNA, the CDR3 is TGTGCCAGCAGTGTTGGGCTCTACGAGCAGTACTTC.